Here is one TCR beta chain with its context. Sequencing was performed with immunoSEQ multiplex PCR; in TCRdb, only in-frame clones are kept and a portion is missing. The sample lists more than 85,000 clones, approximately 88% occurring once. The record originates from a study of control samples from healthy donors and cancer patients. CDR3 length equals 13 residues. Trimming removed 4 bases at V and 5 bases at J, with 9 bases between. Germline CDR1 SGHAT, CDR2 FQNNGV. The receptor's source is a woman in her sixties or seventies with lung cancer. The V and J genes are TRBV11-2 and TRBJ2-1; the D is unclear. Source material: PBMCs. The chain's CDR3 is CASSSDLNNEQFF. The CDR3 coding sequence is TGTGCCAGCAGCTCCGACTTAAACAATGAGCAGTTCTTC.